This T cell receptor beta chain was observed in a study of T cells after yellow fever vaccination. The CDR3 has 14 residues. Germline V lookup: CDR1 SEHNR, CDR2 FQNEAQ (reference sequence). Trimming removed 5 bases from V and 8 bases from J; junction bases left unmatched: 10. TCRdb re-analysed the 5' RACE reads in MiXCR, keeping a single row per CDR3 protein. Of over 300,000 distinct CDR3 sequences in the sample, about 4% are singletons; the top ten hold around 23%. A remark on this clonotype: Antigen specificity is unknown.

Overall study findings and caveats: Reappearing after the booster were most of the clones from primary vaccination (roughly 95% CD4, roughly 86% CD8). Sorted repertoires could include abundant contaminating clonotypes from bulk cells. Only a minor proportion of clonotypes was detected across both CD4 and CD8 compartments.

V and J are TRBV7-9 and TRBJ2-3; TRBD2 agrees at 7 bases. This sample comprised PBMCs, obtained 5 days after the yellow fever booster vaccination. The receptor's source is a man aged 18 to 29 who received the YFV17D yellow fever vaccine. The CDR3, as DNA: TGTGCCAGCAGCCCGCGGGTAGCGGGTTCTACGCAGTATTTT. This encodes CASSPRVAGSTQYF. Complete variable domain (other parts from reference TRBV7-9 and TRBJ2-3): DTGVSQNPRHKITKRGQNVTFRCDPISEHNRLYWYRQTLGQGPEFLTYFQNEAQLEKSRLLSDRFSAERPKGSFSTLEIQRTEQGDSAMYLCASSPRVAGSTQYFGPGTRLTVL.